This T cell receptor (beta chain) is drawn from a study of cytomegalovirus exposure and HLA in healthy donors. General study findings and limits: Per a later analysis, about 15,000 TCR beta sequences showed association with HLA alleles at 0.05 false discovery rate. For cytomegalovirus status, the classifier reportedly gave diagnoses with high specificity and sensitivity. Roughly uniform depth of sequencing across donors was assumed in presence/absence analyses. Whilst most TCR sequences proved rare, a subset of public TCRs occurred across many donors.

Trimming pared 5 bases from V and 0 bases from J, leaving 17 bases between. This CDR3 is built from 16 residues. Germline CDR1 SGHVS, CDR2 FQNEAQ. About this clone: The antigen is unknown.

The study ran its PCR with 60 Vbeta and 13 Jbeta primers. Profiled with immunoSEQ multiplex PCR; TCRdb holds only in-frame clones, not every one. The sample contains 150,000 to 200,000 clones, just under 80% of which appear only once. Sequencing input: PBMCs. The rearrangement uses TRBV7-8 and TRBJ2-7; maybe TRBD2 (6 bases). This receptor was identified in a woman aged 45-65 years in good health and CMV-seropositive. CDR3 nucleotides: TGTGCCAGCAGCCTCGGAACAAGCGGGCACTCCTACGAGCAGTACTTC. As protein: CASSLGTSGHSYEQYF.